This entry describes one T cell receptor beta chain. What it recognizes is unknown. Graves' hyperthyroidism qualified as stable when ophthalmopathy did not progress within 18 months. The data belong to a study of T cells in Graves' hyperthyroidism and ophthalmopathy. Study conclusions and caveats: Ophthalmopathy was told apart from stable hyperthyroidism by a 13 V-J model.

Germline lookup yields CDR1 SGHRS and CDR2 YFSETQ. The junction had 6 bases not matched to a gene; V was cut back by 0 bases and J by 3 bases. The CDR3 has 16 amino acids. The TCR beta CDR3 regions underwent amplification using RNA transcripts as the source. Researchers ran a first-round RT-PCR on the TCR CDR3 using the HTBI primer set. TCRdb redid the calling of the multiplex PCR reads with MiXCR, one entry per CDR3 protein. This sample has hundreds of thousands of distinct CDR3 sequences, with 12% to 15% found just once. The sequence derives from a woman aged 18-29 years with Graves' hyperthyroidism. The sequenced sample was blood. The chain is built from TRBV5-1 and TRBJ1-1; 9 positions agree with TRBD1. CDR3 sequence reads: CASSLARRTGDTEAFF. CDR3 nucleotide sequence: TGCGCCAGCAGCTTGGCCAGAAGGACAGGGGACACTGAAGCTTTCTTT.